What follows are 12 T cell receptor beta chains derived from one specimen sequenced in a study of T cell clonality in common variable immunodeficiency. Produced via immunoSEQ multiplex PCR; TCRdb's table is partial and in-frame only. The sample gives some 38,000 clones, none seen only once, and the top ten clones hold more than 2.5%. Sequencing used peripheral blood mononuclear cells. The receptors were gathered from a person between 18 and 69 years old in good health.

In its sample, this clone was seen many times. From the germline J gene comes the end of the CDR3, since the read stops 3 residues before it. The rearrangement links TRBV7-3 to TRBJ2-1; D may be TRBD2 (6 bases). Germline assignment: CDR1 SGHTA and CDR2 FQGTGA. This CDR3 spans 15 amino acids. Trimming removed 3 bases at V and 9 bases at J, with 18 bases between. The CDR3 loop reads CASSLGGALFSEQFF. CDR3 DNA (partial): TGTGCCAGCAGCTTGGGCGGGGCCTTGTTCAGTGAG.

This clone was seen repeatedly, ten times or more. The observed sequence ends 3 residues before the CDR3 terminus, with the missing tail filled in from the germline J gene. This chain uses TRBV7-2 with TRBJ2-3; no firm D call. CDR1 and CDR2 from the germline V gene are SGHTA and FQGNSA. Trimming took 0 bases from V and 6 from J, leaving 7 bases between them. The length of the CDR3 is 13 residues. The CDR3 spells CASSLAAGDTQYF. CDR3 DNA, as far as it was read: TGTGCCAGCAGCTTAGCCGCCGGGGATACG.

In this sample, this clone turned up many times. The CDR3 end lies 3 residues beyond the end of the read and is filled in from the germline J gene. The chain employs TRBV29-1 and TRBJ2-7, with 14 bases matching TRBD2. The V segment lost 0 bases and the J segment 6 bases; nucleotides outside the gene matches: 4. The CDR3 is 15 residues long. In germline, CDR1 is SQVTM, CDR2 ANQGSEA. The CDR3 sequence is CSVEDRGLAGVEQYF. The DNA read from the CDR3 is TGCAGCGTTGAAGATCGGGGACTAGCGGGAGTCGAG.

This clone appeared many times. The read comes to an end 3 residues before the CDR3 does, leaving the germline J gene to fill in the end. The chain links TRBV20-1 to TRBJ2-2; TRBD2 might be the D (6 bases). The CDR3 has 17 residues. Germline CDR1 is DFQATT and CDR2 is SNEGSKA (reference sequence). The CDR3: CSARAGRPSATNEKLFF. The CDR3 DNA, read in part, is TGCAGTGCTAGAGCGGGGAGGCCCAGCGCAACTAATGAAAAG.

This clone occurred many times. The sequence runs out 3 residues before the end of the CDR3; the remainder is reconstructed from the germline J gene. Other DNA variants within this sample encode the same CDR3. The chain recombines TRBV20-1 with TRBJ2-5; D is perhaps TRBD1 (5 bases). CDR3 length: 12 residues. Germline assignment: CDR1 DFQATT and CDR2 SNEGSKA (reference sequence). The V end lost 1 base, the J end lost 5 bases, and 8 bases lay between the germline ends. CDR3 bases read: TGCAGTGCTAGAGCTTCAGGGGAGACC. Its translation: CSARASGET. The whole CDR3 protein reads CSARASGETQYF.

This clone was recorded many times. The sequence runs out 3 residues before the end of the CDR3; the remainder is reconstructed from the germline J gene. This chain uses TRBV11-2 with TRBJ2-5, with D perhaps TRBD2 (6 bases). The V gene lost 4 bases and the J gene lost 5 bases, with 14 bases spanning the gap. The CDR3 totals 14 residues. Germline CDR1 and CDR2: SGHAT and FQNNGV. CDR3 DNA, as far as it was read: TGTGCCAGCAGCTGGAGAGGTGCGGGGGAGACC. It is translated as CASSWRGAGET. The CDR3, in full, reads CASSWRGAGETQYF. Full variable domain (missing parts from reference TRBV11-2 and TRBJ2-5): EAGVAQSPRYKIIEKRQSVAFWCNPISGHATLYWYQQILGQGPKLLIQFQNNGVVDDSQLPKDRFSAERLKGVDSTLKIQPAKLEDSAVYLCASSWRGAGETQYFGPGTRLLVL.

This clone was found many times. The CDR3 DNA, read in part, is TGTGCCAGCAGCGAACTAGCGGGAGGACTCTACGAG. Its translation: CASSELAGGLYE. The entire CDR3 reads CASSELAGGLYEQYF. This chain connects TRBV2 to TRBJ2-7; TRBD2 agrees at 12 bases. The CDR3 end is not reached by the read, which stops 3 residues before it; the germline J gene fills it in. This CDR3 is built from 15 residues. Trimming at V came to 6 bases and at J to 3 bases, leaving 6 bases not matched to a gene. Germline V gene sequence: CDR1 SNHLY, CDR2 FYNNEI.

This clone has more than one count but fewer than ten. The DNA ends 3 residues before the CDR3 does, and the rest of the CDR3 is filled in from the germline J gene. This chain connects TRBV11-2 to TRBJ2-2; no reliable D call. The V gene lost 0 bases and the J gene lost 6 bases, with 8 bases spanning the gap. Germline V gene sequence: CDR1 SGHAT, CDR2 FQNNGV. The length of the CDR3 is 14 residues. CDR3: CASSLEGYSGELFF. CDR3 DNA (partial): TGTGCCAGCAGCTTAGAAGGGTACTCCGGGGAG. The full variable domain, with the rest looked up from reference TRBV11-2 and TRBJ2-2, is EAGVAQSPRYKIIEKRQSVAFWCNPISGHATLYWYQQILGQGPKLLIQFQNNGVVDDSQLPKDRFSAERLKGVDSTLKIQPAKLEDSAVYLCASSLEGYSGELFFGEGSRLTVL.

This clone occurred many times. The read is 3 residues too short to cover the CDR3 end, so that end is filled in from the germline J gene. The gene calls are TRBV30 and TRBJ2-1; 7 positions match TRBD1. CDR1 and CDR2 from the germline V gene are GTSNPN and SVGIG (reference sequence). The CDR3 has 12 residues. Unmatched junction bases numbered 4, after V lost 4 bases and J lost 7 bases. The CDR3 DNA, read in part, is TGTGCCTGGACAAGGGGGCGGAATGAG. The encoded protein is CAWTRGRNE. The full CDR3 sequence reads CAWTRGRNEQFF.

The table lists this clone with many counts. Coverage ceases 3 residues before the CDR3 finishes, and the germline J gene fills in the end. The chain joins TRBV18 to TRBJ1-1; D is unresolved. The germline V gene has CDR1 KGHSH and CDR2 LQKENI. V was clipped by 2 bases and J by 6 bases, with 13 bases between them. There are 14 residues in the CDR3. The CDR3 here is CASSPLPREAEAFF. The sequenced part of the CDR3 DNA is TGTGCCAGCTCACCATTACCGCGGGAGGCTGAA.

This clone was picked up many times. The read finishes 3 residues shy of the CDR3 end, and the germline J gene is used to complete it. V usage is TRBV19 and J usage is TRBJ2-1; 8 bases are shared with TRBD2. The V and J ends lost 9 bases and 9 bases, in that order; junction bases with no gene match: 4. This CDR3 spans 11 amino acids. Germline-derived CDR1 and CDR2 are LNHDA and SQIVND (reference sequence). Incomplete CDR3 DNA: TGTGCCAGCGGGGGGGGGCGTGAG. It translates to CASGGGRE. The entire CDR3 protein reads CASGGGREQFF.

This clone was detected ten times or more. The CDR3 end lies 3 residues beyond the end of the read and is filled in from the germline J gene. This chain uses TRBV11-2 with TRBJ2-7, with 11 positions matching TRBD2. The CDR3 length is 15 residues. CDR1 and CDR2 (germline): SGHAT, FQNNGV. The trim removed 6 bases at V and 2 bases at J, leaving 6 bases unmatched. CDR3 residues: CASRSGLAAPYEQYF. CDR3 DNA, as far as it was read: TGTGCCAGCAGATCGGGACTAGCGGCTCCCTACGAG.